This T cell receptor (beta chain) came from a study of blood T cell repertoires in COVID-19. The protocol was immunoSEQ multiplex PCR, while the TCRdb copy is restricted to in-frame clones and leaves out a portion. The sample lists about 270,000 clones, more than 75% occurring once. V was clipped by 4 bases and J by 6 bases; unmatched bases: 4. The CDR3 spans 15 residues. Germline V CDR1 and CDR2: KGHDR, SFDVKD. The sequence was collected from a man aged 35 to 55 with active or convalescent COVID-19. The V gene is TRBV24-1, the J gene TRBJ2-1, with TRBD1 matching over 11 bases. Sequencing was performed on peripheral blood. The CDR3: CATSDPGTGGNEQFF. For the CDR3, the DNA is TGTGCCACCAGTGACCCGGGGACAGGGGGCAATGAGCAGTTCTTC.